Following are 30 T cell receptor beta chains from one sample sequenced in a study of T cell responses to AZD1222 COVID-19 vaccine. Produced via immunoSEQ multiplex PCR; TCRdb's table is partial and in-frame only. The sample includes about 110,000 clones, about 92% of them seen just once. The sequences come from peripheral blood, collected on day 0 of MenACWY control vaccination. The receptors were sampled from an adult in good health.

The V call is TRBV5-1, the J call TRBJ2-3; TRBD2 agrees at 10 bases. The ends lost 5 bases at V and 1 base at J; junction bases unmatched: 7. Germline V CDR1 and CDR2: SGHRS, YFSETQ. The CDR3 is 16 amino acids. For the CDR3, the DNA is TGCGCCAGCAGACCCGGGACTAGCGATCGCACAGATACGCAGTATTTT. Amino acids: CASRPGTSDRTDTQYF.

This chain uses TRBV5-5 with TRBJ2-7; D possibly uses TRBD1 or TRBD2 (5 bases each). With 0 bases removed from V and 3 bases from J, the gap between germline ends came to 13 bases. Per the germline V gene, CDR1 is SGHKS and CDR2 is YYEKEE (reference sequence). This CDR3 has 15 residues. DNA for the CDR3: TGTGCCAGCAGCTTGGAGATGGGACCGATCTACGAGCAGTACTTC. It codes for CASSLEMGPIYEQYF.

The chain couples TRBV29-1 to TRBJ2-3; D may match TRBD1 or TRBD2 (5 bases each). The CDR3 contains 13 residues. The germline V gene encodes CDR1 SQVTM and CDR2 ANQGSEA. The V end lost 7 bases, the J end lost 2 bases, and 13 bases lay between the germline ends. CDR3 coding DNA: TGCAGCGCCATACGGGACCCCACAGATACGCAGTATTTT. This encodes CSAIRDPTDTQYF.

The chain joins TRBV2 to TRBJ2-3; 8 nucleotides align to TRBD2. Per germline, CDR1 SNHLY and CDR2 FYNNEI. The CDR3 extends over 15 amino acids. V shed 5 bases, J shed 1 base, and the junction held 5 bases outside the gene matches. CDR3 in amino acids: CASSRSGARTDTQYF. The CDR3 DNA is TGTGCCAGCAGTCGTAGCGGGGCGCGCACAGATACGCAGTATTTT.

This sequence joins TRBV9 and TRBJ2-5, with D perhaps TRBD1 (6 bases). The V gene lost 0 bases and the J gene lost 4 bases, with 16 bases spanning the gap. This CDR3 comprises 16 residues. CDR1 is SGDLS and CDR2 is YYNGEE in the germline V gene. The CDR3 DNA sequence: TGTGCCAGCAGCGTAGCCCCAGGGGCTGGAGGAGAGACCCAGTACTTC. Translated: CASSVAPGAGGETQYF.

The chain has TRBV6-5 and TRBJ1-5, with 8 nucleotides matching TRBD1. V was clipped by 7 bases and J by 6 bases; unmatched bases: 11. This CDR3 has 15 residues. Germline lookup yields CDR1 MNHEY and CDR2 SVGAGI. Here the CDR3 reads CASILTGVLSQPQHF. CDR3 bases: TGTGCCAGCATTTTGACAGGGGTTTTATCTCAGCCCCAGCATTTT.

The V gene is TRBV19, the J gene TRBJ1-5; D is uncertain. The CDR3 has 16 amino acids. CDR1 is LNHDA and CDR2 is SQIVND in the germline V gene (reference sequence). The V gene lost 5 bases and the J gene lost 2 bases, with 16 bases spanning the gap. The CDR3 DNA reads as TGTGCCAGTAGTGATTATGTAAGGGCGGGCAATCAGCCCCAGCATTTT. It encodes CASSDYVRAGNQPQHF.

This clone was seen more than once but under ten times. CDR3 nucleotide sequence: TGCGCCAGCAGTGAGTTGGGGACCTACGAGCAGTACTTC. This encodes CASSELGTYEQYF. The chain links TRBV10-1 to TRBJ2-7; D is uncertain. CDR1 WNHNN and CDR2 SYGVQD come from the germline V gene (reference sequence). The CDR3 totals 13 residues. V was shortened by 1 base and J by 2 bases, with 6 bases between the two germline ends.

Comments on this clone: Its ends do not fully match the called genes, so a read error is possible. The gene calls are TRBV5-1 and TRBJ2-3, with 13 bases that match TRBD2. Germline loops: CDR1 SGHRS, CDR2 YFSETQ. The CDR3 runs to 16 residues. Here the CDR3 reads CASSLGLAGSADTQYF. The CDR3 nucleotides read TGCGCCAGCAGTTTGGGACTAGCGGGGTCCGCAGATACGCAGTATTTT.

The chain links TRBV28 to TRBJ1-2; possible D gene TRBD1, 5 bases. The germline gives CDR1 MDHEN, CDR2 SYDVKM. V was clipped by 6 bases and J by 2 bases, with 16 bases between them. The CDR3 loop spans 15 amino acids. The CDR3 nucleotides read TGTGCCAGCAGCGGTACAGGCAGAAACAACTATGGCTACACCTTC. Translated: CASSGTGRNNYGYTF.

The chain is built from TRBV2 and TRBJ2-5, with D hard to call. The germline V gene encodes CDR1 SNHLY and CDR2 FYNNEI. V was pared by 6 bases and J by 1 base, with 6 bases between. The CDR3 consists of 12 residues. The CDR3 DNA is TGTGCCAGCAGCTACAGCCAAGAGACCCAGTACTTC. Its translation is CASSYSQETQYF.

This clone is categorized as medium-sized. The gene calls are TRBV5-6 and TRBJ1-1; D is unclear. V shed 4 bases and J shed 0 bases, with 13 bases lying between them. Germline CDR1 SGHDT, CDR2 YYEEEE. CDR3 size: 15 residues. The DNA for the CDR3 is TGTGCCAGCAGCCCGGCGGCGGGGATGAACACTGAAGCTTTCTTT. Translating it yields CASSPAAGMNTEAFF. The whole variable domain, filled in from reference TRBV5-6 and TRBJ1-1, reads DAGVTQSPTHLIKTRGQQVTLRCSPKSGHDTVSWYQQALGQGPQFIFQYYEEEERQRGNFPDRFSGHQFPNYSSELNVNALLLGDSALYLCASSPAAGMNTEAFFGQGTRLTVV.

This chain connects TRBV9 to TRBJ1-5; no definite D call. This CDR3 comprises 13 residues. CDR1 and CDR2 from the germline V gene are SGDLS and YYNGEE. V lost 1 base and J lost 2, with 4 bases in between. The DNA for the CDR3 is TGTGCCAGCAGCGTAACTGGCAATCAGCCCCAGCATTTT. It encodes CASSVTGNQPQHF. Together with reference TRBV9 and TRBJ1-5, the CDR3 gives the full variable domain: DSGVTQTPKHLITATGQRVTLRCSPRSGDLSVYWYQQSLDQGLQFLIQYYNGEERAKGNILERFSAQQFPDLHSELNLSSLELGDSALYFCASSVTGNQPQHFGDGTRLSIL.

CDR3: CASSPPGLTNEKLFF. The CDR3 DNA reads as TGTGCCAGCTCACCACCGGGTCTAACTAATGAAAAACTGTTTTTT. This rearrangement joins TRBV18 to TRBJ1-4, with unresolved D. The CDR3 covers 15 residues. Trimming shortened V by 0 bases and J by 1 base, and 6 bases separated the two germline ends. The germline gives CDR1 KGHSH, CDR2 LQKENI.

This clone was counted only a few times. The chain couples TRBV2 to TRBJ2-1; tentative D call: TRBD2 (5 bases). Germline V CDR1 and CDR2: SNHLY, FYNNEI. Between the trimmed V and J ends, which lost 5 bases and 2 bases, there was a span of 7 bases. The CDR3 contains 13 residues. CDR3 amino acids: CASSKLAYNEQFF. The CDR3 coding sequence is TGTGCCAGCAGTAAACTAGCCTACAATGAGCAGTTCTTC.

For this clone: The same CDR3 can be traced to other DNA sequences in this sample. The CDR3 loop reads CASSLGGSNQPQHF. The CDR3 bases are TGTGCCAGCAGTTTAGGGGGAAGCAATCAGCCCCAGCATTTT. The chain joins TRBV28 to TRBJ1-5; maybe TRBD1 (5 bases). Germline values: CDR1 MDHEN, CDR2 SYDVKM. With 2 bases removed from V and 1 base from J, the gap between germline ends came to 6 bases. This CDR3 contains 14 residues.

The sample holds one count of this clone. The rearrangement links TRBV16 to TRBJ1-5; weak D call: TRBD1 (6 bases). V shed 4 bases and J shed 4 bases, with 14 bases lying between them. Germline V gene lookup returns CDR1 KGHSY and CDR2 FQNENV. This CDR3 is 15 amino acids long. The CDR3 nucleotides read TGTGCCAGCAGCCCCCCAGGGGCAGGGAATCAGCCCCAGCATTTT. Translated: CASSPPGAGNQPQHF.

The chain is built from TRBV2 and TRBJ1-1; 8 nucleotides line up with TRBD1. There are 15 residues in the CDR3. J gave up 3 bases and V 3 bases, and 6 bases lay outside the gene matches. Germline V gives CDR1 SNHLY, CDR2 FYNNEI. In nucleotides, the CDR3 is TGTGCCAGCAGTGATCGGGACAGGCGGGACACTGAAGCTTTCTTT. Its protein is CASSDRDRRDTEAFF.

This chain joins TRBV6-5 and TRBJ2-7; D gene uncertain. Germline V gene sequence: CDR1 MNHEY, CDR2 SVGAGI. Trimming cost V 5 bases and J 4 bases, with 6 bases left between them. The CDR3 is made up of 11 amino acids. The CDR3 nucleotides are TGTGCCAGCAGTCAGGCATACGAGCAGTACTTC. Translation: CASSQAYEQYF.

For the CDR3, the DNA is TGTGCCAGTACCCTAGCGGCCGGGATGAACACTGAAGCTTTCTTT. This codes for CASTLAAGMNTEAFF. The gene calls are TRBV19 and TRBJ1-1; D unclear. The V end was cut by 7 bases, the J end by 0 bases, with 15 bases between. CDR3 length: 15 amino acids. Germline assignment: CDR1 LNHDA and CDR2 SQIVND (reference sequence).

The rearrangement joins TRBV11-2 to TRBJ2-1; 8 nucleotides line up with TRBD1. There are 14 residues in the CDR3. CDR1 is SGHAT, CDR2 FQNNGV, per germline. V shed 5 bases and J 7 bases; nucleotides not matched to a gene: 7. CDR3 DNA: TGTGCCAGCAGCCCTACCCAGGGGGCGAATGAGCAGTTCTTC. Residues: CASSPTQGANEQFF.

Written as DNA, the CDR3 is TGTGCCAGCAGCGAACAGGGCTACGAGCAGTACTTC. This codes for CASSEQGYEQYF. This rearrangement joins TRBV11-2 to TRBJ2-7, with D possibly matching TRBD1 (6 bases). Germline-derived CDR1 and CDR2 are SGHAT and FQNNGV. This CDR3 has 12 amino acids. V was cut by 5 bases and J by 3 bases, with 8 bases left in between.

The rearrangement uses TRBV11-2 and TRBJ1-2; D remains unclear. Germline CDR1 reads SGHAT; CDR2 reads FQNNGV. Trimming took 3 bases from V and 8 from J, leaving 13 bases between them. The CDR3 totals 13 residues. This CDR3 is CASSLLLVDGYTF. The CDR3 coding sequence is TGTGCCAGCAGCTTGCTTTTGGTAGACGGCTACACCTTC.

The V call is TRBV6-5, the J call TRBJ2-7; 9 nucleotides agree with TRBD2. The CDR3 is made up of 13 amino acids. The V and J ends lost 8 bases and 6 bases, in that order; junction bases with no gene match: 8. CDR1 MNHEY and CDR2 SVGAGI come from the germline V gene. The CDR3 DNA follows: TGTGCCAGCGGAGGGACTAGCCGCGTCGAGCAGTACTTC. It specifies CASGGTSRVEQYF.

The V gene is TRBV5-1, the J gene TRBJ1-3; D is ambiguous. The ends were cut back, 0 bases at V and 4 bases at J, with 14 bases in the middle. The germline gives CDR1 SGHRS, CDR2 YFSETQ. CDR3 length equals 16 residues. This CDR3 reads CASSLVPGWNGNTIYF. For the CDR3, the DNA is TGCGCCAGCAGCTTGGTTCCGGGATGGAACGGAAACACCATATATTTT.

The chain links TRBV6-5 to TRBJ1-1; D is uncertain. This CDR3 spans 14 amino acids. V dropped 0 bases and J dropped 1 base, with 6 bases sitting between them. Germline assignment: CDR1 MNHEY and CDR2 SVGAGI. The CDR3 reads CASSYSNRNTEAFF. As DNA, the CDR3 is TGTGCCAGCAGTTACTCGAACAGGAACACTGAAGCTTTCTTT.

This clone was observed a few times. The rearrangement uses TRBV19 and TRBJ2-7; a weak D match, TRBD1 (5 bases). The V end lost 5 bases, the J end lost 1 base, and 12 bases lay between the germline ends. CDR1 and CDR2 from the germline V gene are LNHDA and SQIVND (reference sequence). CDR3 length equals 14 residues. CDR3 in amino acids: CASSVKGHSYEQYF. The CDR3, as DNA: TGTGCCAGTAGTGTTAAAGGACATTCCTACGAGCAGTACTTC.

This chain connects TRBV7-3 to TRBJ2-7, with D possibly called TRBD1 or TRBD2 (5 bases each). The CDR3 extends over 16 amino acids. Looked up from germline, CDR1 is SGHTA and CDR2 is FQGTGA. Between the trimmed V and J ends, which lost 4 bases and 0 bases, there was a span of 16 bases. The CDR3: CASSSGPRDGSYEQYF. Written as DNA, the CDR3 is TGTGCCAGCAGCTCAGGACCCCGGGACGGCTCCTACGAGCAGTACTTC.

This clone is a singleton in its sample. CDR3 loop: CASSHVDGRSPDTQYF. CDR3 DNA sequence: TGTGCCAGCAGCCATGTCGATGGACGAAGTCCAGATACGCAGTATTTT. The gene calls are TRBV3-1 (or the pseudogene TRBV3-2) and TRBJ2-3; D not certain. The CDR3 runs 16 residues. Germline CDR1 LGHDT, CDR2 YNNKEL (reference sequence). V lost 3 bases to trimming and J lost 4 bases, with 17 bases between them.

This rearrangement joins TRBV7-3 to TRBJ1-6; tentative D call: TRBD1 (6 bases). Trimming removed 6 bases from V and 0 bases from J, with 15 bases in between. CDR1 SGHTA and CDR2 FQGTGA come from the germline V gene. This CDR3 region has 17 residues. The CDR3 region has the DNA TGTGCCAGCAGGGAAGTAAACAGGGACTCCTATAATTCACCCCTCCACTTT. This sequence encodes CASREVNRDSYNSPLHF.